One sample yielded the 3 T cell receptor beta chains listed below, sequenced in a study of blood T cell repertoires in COVID-19. Profiled with immunoSEQ multiplex PCR; TCRdb holds only in-frame clones, not every one. The sample holds approximately 160,000 clones, around 88% seen once. Sequencing was done on a sample of PBMCs or T cells enriched from blood (not recorded which). The receptors derive from a woman in her 50s in a cohort exposed to, infected with or recovered from COVID-19 (not recorded which).

The rearrangement links TRBV9 to TRBJ2-4, with 14 bases aligning to TRBD2. V lost 6 bases, J lost 8 bases, and 13 bases stayed unmatched. The germline V gene has CDR1 SGDLS and CDR2 YYNGEE. This CDR3 has 17 amino acids. The CDR3 loop reads CASTKGTSGSPVDIQYF. In DNA, the CDR3 is TGTGCCAGCACCAAAGGGACTAGCGGGAGTCCGGTGGACATTCAGTACTTC.

This sequence joins TRBV5-4 and TRBJ1-2; 7 bases are shared with TRBD1. With 6 bases clipped from V and 8 bases from J, the junction kept 7 bases outside the gene matches. There are 12 residues in the CDR3. Germline V gives CDR1 SGHNT, CDR2 YYREEE (reference sequence). CDR3: CASTRGTDGYTF. Here the CDR3 DNA reads TGTGCCAGCACTCGGGGGACAGACGGCTACACCTTC.

The chain carries TRBV5-4 and TRBJ2-1; D not certain. Germline values: CDR1 SGHNT, CDR2 YYREEE (reference sequence). CDR3 size: 11 residues. The V end was cut by 2 bases, the J end by 8 bases, with 5 bases between. The CDR3 region is CASSFVDEQFF. The DNA of the CDR3 is TGTGCCAGCAGCTTCGTCGATGAGCAGTTCTTC.